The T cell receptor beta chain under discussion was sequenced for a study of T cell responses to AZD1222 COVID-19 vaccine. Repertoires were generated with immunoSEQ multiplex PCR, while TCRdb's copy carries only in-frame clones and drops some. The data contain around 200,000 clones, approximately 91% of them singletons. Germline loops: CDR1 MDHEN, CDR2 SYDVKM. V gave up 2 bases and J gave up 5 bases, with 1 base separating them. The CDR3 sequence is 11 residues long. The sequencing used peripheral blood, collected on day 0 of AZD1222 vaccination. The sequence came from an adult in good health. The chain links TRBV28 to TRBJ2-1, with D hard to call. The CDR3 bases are TGTGCCAGCAGTTTAAACAATGAGCAGTTCTTC. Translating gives CASSLNNEQFF.